This T cell receptor (beta chain) derives from a study of CD8 T cells in ankylosing spondylitis. This clonotype was detected only a few times. The antigen is unknown. Findings and limits, study-wide: Past research had described some motif variants in reactive arthritis synovial fluid and blood. Ankylosing spondylitis blood appeared to carry a characteristic TCR beta motif of under ten highly homologous variants. Disease-associated clones were reportedly significantly overrepresented in matched ankylosing spondylitis synovial fluid.

The TCR beta libraries were generated through quantitative 5'-RACE incorporating molecular barcodes. TCRdb redid the calling of the 5' RACE reads with MiXCR, one entry per CDR3 protein. The data show about 800,000 distinct CDR3 sequences, with around 11% seen just once and approximately 0.51% held by the top ten. The CDR3 has 13 residues. After removal of 8 bases from V and 6 bases from J, the junction contained 3 bases not matched to a gene. The germline gives CDR1 MNHNS, CDR2 SASEGT. The sequenced material came from blood, either unsorted or a sorted T cell fraction (not recorded which). The chain employs TRBV6-1 and TRBJ1-6, with 8 bases identical to TRBD1. The origin of this receptor is a male donor with ankylosing spondylitis. The CDR3 DNA sequence: TGTGCCAGCGCGGGACAGGTTAATTCACCCCTCCACTTT. It codes for CASAGQVNSPLHF.